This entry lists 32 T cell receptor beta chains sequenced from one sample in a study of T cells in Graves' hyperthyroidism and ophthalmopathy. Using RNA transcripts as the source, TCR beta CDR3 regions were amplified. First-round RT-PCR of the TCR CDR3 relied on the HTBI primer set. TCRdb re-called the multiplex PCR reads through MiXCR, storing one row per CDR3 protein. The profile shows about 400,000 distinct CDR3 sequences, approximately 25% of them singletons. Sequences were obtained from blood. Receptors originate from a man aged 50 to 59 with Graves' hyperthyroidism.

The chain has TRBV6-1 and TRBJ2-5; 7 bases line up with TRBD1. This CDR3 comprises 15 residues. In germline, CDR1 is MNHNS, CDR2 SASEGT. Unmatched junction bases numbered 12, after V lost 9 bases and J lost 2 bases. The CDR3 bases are TGTGCCAGTTGCCCCTTCTGGGGACAGCAAGAGACCCAGTACTTC. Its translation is CASCPFWGQQETQYF.

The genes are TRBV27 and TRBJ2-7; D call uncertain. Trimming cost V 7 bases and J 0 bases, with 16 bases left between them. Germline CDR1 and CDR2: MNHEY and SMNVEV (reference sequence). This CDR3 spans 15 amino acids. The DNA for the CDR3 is TGTGCCAGCAAATCCCAGCCTTTTAGCTCCTACGAGCAGTACTTC. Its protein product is CASKSQPFSSYEQYF.

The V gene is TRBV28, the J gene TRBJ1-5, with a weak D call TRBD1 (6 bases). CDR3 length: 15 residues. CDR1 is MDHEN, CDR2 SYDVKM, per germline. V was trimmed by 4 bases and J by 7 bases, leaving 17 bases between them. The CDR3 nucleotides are TGTGCCAGCAGTTCGGGCTGGGGGCTAGGGCAGCCCCAGCATTTT. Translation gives CASSSGWGLGQPQHF.

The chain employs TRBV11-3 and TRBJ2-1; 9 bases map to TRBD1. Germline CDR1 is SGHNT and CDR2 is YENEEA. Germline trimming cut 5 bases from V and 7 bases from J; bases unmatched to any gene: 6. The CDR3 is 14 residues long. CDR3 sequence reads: CASSRRDRGNEQFF. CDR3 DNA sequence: TGTGCCAGCAGCCGGAGAGACAGGGGGAATGAGCAGTTCTTC.

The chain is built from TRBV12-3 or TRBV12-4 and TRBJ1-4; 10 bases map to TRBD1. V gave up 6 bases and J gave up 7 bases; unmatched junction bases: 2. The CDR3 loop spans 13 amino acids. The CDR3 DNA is TGTGCCAGCAGCTGGACAGGGGGTGAAAAACTGTTTTTT. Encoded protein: CASSWTGGEKLFF.

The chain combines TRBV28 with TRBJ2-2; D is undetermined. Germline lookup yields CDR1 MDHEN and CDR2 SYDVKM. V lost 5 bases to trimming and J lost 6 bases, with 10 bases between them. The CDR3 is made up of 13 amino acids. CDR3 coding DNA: TGTGCCAGCAGTCTGCTGGCCCCCGGGGAGCTGTTTTTT. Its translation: CASSLLAPGELFF.

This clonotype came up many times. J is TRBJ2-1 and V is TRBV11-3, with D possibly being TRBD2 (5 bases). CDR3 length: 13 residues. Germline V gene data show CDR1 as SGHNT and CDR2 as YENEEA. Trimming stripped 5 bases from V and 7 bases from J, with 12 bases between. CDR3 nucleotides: TGTGCCAGCAGCGCAGACTACGCGAATGAGCAGTTCTTC. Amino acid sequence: CASSADYANEQFF.

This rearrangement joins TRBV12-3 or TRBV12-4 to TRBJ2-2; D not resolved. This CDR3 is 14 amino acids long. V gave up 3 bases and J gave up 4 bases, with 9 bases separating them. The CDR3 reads CASSLLVGTGELFF. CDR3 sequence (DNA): TGTGCCAGCAGTTTGTTGGTGGGCACCGGGGAGCTGTTTTTT.

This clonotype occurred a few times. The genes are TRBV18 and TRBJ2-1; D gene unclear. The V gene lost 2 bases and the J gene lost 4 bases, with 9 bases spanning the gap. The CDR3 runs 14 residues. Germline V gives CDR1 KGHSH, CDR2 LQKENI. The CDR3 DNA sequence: TGTGCCAGCTCACCAACACAACTGTACAATGAGCAGTTCTTC. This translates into CASSPTQLYNEQFF.

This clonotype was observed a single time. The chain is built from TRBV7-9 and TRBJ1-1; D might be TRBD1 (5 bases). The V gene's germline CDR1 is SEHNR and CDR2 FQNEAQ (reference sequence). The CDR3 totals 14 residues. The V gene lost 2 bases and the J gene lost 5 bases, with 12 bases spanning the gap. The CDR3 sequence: CASSLSQGETEAFF. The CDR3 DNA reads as TGTGCCAGCAGCTTAAGCCAGGGAGAGACTGAAGCTTTCTTT.

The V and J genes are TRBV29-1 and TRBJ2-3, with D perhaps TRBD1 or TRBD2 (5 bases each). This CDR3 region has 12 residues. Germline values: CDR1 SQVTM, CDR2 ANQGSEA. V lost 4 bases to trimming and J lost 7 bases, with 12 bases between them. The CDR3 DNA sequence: TGCAGCGTTGGGGTGGGGGATAATACGCAGTATTTT. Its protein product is CSVGVGDNTQYF.

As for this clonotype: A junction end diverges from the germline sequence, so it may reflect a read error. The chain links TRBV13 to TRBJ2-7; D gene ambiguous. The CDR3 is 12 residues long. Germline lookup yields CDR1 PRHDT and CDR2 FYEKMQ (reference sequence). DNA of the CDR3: TGTGTCAGCAGCCCCCCCGGCGACGAGCAGTACTTC. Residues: CVSSPPGDEQYF.

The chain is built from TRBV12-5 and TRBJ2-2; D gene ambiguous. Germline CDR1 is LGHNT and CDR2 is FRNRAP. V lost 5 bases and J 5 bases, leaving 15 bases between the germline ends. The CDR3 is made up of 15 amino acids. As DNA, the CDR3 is TGTGCTAGTGGTCCCTCGGTTGGTCCAACCGGGGAGCTGTTTTTT. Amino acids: CASGPSVGPTGELFF.

The CDR3 protein is CASSVGTVRGEAFF. The CDR3 DNA reads TGTGCCAGTAGTGTCGGGACAGTTAGGGGAGAAGCTTTCTTT. The chain uses TRBV19 and TRBJ1-1, with 7 bases that match TRBD1. In germline, CDR1 is LNHDA, CDR2 SQIVND (reference sequence). The V gene end was trimmed by 5 bases and the J gene end by 8 bases; junction bases not matched to a gene: 11. The CDR3 runs 14 residues. Full variable domain (rest looked up from reference TRBV19 and TRBJ1-1): DGGITQSPKYLFRKEGQNVTLSCEQNLNHDAMYWYRQDPGQGLRLIYYSQIVNDFQKGDIAEGYSVSREKKESFPLTVTSAQKNPTAFYLCASSVGTVRGEAFFGQGTRLTVV.

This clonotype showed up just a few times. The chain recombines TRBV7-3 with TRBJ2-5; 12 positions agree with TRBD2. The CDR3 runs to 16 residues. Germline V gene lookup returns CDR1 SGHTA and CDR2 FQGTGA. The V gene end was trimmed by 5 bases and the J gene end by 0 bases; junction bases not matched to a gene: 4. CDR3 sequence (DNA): TGTGCCAGCAGCCCAGGGACTAGCGGGTACCAAGAGACCCAGTACTTC. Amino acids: CASSPGTSGYQETQYF.

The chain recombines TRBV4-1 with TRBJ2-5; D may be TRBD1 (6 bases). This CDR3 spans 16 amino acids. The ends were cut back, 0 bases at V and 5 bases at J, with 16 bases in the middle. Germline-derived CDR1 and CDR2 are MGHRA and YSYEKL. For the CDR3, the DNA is TGCGCCAGCAGCCAAGATCAATTCAGGGGTGGGGAGACCCAGTACTTC. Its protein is CASSQDQFRGGETQYF.

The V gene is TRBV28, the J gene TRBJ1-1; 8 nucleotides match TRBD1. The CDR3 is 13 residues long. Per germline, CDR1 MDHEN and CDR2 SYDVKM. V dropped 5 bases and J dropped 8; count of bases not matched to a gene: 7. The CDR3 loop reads CASSEYGTGEAFF. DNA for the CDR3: TGTGCCAGCAGTGAATATGGGACAGGAGAAGCTTTCTTT.

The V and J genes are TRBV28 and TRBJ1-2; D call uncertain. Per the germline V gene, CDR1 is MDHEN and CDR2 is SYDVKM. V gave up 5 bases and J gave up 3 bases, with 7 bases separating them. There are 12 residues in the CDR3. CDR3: CASSEKYYGYTF. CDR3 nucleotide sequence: TGTGCCAGCAGTGAAAAATACTATGGCTACACCTTC.

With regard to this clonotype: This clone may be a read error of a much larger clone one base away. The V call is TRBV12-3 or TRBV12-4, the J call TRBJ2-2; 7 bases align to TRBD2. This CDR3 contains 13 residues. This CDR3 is CASSLQKSGELLF. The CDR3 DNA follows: TGTGCCAGCAGCTTGCAGAAGAGCGGGGAGCTGCTTTTT.

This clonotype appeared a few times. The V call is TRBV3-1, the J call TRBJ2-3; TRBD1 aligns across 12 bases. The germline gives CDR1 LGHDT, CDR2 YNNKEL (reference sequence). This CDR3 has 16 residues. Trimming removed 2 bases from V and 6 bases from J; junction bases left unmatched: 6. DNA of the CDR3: TGTGCCAGCAGCCAACGCGGGACAGGGGGCGCCGATACGCAGTATTTT. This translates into CASSQRGTGGADTQYF.

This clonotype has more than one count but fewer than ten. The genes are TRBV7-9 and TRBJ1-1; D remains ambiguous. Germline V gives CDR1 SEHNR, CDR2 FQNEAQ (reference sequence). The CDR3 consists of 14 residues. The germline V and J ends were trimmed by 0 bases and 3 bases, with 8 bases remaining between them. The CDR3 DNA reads TGTGCCAGCAGCTTAGCGGGTAAGGACACTGAAGCTTTCTTT. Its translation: CASSLAGKDTEAFF.

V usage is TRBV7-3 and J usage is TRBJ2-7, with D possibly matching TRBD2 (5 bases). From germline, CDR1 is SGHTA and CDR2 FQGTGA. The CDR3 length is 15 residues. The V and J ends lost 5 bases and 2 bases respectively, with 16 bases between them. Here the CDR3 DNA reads TGTGCCAGCAGCCTAGCCTCCCCGGGCCCCTACGAGCAGTACTTC. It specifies CASSLASPGPYEQYF. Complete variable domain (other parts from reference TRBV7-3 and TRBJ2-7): GAGVSQTPSNKVTEKGKYVELRCDPISGHTALYWYRQSLGQGPEFLIYFQGTGAADDSGLPNDRFFAVRPEGSVSTLKIQRTERGDSAVYLCASSLASPGPYEQYFGPGTRLTVT.

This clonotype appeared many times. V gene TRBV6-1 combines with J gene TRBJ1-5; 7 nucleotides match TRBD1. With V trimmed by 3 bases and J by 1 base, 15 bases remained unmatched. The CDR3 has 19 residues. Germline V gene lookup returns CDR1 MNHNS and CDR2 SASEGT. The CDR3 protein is CASSDRWTGFRGSNQPQHF. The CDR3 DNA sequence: TGTGCCAGCAGTGACCGGTGGACAGGTTTTAGAGGAAGCAATCAGCCCCAGCATTTT.

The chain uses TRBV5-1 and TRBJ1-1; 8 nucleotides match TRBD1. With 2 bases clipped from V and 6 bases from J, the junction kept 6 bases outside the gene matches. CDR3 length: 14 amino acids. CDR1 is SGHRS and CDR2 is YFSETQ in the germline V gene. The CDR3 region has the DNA TGCGCCAGCAGCTTCCAGGGGGCGAGGGCTGAAGCTTTCTTT. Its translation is CASSFQGARAEAFF.

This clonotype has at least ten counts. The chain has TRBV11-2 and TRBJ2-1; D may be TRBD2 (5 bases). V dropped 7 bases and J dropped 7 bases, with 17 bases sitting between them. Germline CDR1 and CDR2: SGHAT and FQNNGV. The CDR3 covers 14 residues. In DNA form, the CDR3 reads TGTGCCAGCACCCAGGTAGCTCGGAGGAATGAGCAGTTCTTC. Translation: CASTQVARRNEQFF.

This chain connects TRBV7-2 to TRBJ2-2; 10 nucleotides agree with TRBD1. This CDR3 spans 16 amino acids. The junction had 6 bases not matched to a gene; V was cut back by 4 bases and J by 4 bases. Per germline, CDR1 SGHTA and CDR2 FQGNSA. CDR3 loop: CASSWAGQGLTGELFF. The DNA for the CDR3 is TGTGCCAGCAGCTGGGCGGGACAGGGGCTCACCGGGGAGCTGTTTTTT.

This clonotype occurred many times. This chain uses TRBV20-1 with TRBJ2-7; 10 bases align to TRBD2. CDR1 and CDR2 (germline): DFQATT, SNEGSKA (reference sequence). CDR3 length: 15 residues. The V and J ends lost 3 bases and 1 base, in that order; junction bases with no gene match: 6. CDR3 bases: TGCAGTGCTAGTACCCTAGCGGGAGTATCCTACGAGCAGTACTTC. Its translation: CSASTLAGVSYEQYF.

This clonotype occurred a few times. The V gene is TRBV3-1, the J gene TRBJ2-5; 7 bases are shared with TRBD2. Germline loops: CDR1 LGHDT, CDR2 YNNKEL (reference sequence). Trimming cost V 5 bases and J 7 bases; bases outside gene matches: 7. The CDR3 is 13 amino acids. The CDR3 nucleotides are TGTGCCAGCAGCTGGGGGGGACGACGGACCCAGTACTTC. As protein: CASSWGGRRTQYF.

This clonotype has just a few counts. CDR3 sequence reads: CASSPLGPRGANVLTF. The DNA of the CDR3 is TGTGCCAGCAGTCCCCTGGGGCCGAGGGGGGCCAACGTCCTGACTTTC. The rearrangement links TRBV6-1 to TRBJ2-6, with TRBD1 as a possible D gene (5 bases). V lost 5 bases, J lost 4 bases, and 15 bases lay in between. Germline V gene data show CDR1 as MNHNS and CDR2 as SASEGT. This CDR3 spans 16 amino acids.

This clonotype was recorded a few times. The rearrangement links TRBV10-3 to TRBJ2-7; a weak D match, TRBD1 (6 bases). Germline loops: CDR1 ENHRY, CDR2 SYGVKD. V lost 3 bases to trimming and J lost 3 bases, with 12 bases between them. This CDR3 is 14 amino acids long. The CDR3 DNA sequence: TGTGCCATCAGTGATAAACAGGGCGGCTACGAGCAGTACTTC. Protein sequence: CAISDKQGGYEQYF.

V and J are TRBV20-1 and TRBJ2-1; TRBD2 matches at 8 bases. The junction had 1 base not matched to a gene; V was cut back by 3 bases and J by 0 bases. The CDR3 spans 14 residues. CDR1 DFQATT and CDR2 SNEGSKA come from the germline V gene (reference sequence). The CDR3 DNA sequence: TGCAGTGCTAGGCGGGGGGACTCCTACAATGAGCAGTTCTTC. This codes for CSARRGDSYNEQFF.

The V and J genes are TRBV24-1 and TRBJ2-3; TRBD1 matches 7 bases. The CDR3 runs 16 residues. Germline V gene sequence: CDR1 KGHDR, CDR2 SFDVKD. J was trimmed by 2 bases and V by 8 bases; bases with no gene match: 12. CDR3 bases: TGTGCCACCACCTACCGACAGGGTTGGGACACAGATACGCAGTATTTT. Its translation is CATTYRQGWDTDTQYF.